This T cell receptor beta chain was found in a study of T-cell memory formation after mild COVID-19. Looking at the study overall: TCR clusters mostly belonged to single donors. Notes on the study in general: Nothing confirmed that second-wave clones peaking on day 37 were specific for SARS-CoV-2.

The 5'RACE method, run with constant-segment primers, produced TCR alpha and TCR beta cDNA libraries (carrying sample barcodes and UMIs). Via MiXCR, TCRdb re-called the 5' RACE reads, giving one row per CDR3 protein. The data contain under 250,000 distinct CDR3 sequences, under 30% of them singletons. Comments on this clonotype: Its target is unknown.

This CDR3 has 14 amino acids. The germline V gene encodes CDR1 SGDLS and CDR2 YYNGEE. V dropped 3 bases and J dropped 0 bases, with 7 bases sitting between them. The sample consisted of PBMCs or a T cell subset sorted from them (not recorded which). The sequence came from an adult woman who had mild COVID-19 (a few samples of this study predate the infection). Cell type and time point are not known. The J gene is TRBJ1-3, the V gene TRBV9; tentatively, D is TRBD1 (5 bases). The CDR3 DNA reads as TGTGCCAGCAGCGGGGGGTCCTCTGGAAACACCATATATTTT. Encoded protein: CASSGGSSGNTIYF.